This T cell receptor beta chain was retrieved from a study of cytomegalovirus exposure and HLA in healthy donors. As for the study in general: It was reported in a later analysis that the 100 to 150 validation repertoires used the same platform as the 550 to 850 first-cohort repertoires. Points from the study as a whole: Using the classifier, cytomegalovirus status was reportedly diagnosed with high specificity and sensitivity. Researchers catalogued roughly 150 TCR beta chains as cytomegalovirus-associated.

This CDR3 is built from 13 residues. V was trimmed by 2 bases and J by 0 bases, leaving 2 bases between them. Germline CDR1 and CDR2: MNHEY and SVGAGI. The donors were part of the validation cohort, which consisted of 120 subjects and was separate from the first cohort of about 670 subjects. TCRdb keeps only in-frame clones here, not all; method: immunoSEQ multiplex PCR. The sample includes over 150,000 clones, about 86% of them seen just once. A note on this clone: The target antigen is unknown.

The sequence came from a woman aged 25-40 years in good health and CMV-seronegative. The sample taken for sequencing was PBMCs. This rearrangement joins TRBV6-5 to TRBJ2-1, with D uncertain. CDR3 coding DNA: TGTGCCAGCAGTTACGCCTCCTACAATGAGCAGTTCTTC. As protein: CASSYASYNEQFF.